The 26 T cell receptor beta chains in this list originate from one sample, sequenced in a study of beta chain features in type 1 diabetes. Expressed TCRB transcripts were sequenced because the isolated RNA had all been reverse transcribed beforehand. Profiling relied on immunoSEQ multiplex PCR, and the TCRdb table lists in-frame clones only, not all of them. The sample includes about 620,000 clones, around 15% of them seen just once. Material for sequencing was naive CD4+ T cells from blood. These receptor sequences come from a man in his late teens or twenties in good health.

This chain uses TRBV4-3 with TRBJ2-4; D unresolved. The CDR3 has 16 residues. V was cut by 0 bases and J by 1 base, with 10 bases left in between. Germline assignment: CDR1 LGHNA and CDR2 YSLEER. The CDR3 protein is CASSQDKLGAKNIQYF. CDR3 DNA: TGCGCCAGCAGCCAAGATAAGTTAGGGGCCAAAAACATTCAGTACTTC.

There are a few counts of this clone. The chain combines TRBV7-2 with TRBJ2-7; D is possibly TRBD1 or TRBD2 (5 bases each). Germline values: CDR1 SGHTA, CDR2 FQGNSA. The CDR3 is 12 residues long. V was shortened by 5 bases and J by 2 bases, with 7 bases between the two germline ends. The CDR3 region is CASSGTTYEQYF. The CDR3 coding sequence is TGTGCCAGCAGCGGGACCACCTACGAGCAGTACTTC.

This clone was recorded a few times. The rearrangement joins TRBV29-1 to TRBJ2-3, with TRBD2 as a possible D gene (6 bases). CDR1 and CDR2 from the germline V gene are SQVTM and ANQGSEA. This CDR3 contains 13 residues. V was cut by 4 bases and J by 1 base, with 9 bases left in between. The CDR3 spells CSVAPSGTDTQYF. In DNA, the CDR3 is TGCAGCGTTGCCCCTAGCGGCACAGATACGCAGTATTTT.

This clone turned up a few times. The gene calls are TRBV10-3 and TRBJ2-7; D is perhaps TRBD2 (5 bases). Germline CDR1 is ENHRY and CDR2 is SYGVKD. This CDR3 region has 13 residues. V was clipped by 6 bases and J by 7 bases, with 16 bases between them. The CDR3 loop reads CAIRPGEAGEQYF. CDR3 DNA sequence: TGTGCCATCAGACCCGGTGAGGCGGGTGAGCAGTACTTC.

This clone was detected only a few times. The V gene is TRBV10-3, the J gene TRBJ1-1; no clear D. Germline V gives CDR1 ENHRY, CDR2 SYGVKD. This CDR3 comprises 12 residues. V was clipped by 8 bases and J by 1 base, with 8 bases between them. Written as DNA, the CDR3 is TGTGCCATCGGGAGAGCGAACACTGAAGCTTTCTTT. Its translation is CAIGRANTEAFF.

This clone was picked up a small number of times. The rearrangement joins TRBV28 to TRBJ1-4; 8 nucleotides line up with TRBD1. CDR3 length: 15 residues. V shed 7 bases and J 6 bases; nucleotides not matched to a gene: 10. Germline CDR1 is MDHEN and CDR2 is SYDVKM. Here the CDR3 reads CASTWGGTGDEKLFF. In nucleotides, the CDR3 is TGTGCCAGCACCTGGGGCGGGACAGGCGATGAAAAACTGTTTTTT.

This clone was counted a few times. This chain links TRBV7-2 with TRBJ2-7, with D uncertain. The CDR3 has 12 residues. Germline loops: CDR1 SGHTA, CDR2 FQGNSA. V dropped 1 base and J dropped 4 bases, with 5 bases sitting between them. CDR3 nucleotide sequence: TGTGCCAGCAGCTTAGGCCAATACGAGCAGTACTTC. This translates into CASSLGQYEQYF.

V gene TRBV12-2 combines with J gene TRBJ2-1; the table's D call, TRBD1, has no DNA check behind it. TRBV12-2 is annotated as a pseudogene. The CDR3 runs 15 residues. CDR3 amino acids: CASRRQGLTYNEQFF. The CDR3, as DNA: TGTGCAAGTCGCCGACAGGGGCTGACCTACAATGAGCAGTTCTTC.

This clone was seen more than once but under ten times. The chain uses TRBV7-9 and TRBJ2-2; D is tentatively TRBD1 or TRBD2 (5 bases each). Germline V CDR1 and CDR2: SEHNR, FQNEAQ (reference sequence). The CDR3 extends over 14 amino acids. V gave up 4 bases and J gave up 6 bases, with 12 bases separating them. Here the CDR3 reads CASSSRQRAGELFF. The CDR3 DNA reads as TGTGCCAGCAGCTCAAGACAGAGGGCCGGGGAGCTGTTTTTT.

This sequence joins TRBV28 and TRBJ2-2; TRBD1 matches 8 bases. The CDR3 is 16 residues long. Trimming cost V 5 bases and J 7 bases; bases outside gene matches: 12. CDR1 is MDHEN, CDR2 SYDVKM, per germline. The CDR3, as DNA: TGTGCCAGCAGTCCTCCGGGACAGGATTGGATCGGGGAGCTGTTTTTT. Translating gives CASSPPGQDWIGELFF.

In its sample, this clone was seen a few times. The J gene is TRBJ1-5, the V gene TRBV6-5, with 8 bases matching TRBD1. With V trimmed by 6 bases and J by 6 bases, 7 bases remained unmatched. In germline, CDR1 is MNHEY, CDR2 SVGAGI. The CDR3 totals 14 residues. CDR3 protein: CASRAGQGRQPQHF. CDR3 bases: TGTGCCAGCAGGGCCGGACAGGGACGTCAGCCCCAGCATTTT.

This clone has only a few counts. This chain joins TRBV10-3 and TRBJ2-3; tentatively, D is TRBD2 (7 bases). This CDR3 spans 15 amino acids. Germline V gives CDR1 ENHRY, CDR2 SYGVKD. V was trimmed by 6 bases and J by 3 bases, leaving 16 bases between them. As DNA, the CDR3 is TGTGCCATCAGGAGTAGCGGGCAGGGGACAGATACGCAGTATTTT. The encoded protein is CAIRSSGQGTDTQYF.

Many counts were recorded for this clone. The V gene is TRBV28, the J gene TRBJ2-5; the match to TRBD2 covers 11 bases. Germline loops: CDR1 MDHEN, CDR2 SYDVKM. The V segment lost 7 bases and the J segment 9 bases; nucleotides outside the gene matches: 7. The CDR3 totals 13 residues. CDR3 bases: TGTGCCAGCAAGGCTAGCGGGAGGTGGGCCCAGTACTTC. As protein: CASKASGRWAQYF.

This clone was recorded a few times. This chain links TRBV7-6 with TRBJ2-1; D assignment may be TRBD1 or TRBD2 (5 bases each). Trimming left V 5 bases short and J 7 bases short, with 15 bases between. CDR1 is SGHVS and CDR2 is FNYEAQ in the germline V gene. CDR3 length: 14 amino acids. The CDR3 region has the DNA TGTGCCAGCAGCCCCCGGTCCGAGGGGAATGAGCAGTTCTTC. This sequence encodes CASSPRSEGNEQFF.

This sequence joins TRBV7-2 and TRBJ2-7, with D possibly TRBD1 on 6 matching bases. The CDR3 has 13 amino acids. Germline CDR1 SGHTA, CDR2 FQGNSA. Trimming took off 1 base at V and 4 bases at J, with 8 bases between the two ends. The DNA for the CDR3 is TGTGCCAGCAGCTTAGGGACAGTATACGAGCAGTACTTC. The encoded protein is CASSLGTVYEQYF.

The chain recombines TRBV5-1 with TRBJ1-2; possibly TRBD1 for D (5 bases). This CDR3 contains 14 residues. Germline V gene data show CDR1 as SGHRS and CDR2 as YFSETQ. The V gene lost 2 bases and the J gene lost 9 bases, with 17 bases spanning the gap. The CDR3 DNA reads TGCGCCAGCAGCTTTGGACGGGACGTGGAGCGCTACACCTTC. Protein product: CASSFGRDVERYTF. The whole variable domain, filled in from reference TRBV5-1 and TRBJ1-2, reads KAGVTQTPRYLIKTRGQQVTLSCSPISGHRSVSWYQQTPGQGLQFLFEYFSETQRNKGNFPGRFSGRQFSNSRSEMNVSTLELGDSALYLCASSFGRDVERYTFGSGTRLTVV.

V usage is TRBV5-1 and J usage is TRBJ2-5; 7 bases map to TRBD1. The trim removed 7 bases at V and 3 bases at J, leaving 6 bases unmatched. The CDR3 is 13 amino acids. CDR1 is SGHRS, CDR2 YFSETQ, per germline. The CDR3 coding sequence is TGCGCCAGCCGACAGGGTGTGGAAGAGACCCAGTACTTC. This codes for CASRQGVEETQYF.

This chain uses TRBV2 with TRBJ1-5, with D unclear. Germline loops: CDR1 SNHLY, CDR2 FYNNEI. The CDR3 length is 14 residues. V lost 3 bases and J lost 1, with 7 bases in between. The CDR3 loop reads CASSELGSNQPQHF. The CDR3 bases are TGTGCCAGCAGTGAGTTAGGGAGCAATCAGCCCCAGCATTTT. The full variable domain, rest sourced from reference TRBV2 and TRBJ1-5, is EPEVTQTPSHQVTQMGQEVILRCVPISNHLYFYWYRQILGQKVEFLVSFYNNEISEKSEIFDDQFSVERPDGSNFTLKIRSTKLEDSAMYFCASSELGSNQPQHFGDGTRLSIL.

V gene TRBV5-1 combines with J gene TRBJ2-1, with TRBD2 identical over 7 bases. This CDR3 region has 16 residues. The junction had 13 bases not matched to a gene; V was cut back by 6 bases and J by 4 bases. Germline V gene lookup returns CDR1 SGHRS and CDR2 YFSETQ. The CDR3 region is CASKLREATIYNEQFF. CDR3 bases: TGCGCCAGCAAACTCCGGGAGGCGACCATATACAATGAGCAGTTCTTC.

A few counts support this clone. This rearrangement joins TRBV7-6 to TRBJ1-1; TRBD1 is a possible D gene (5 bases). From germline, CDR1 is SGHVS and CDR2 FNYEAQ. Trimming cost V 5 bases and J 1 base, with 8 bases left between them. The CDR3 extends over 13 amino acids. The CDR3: CASSAQGNTEAFF. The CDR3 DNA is TGTGCCAGCAGCGCCCAGGGGAACACTGAAGCTTTCTTT. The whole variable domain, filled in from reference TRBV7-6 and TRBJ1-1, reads GAGVSQSPRYKVTKRGQDVALRCDPISGHVSLYWYRQALGQGPEFLTYFNYEAQQDKSGLPNDRFSAERPEGSISTLTIQRTEQRDSAMYRCASSAQGNTEAFFGQGTRLTVV.

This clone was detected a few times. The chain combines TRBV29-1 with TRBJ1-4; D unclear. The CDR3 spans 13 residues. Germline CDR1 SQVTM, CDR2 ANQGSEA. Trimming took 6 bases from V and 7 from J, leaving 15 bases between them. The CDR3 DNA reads TGCAGCGTCTTACAATCCTGGGGTGAAAAACTGTTTTTT. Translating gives CSVLQSWGEKLFF.

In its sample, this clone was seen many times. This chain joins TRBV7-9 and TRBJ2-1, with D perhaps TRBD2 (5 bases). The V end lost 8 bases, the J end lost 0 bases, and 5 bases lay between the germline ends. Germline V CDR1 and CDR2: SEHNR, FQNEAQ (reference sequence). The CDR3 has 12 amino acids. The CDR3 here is CASGSSYNEQFF. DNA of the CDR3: TGTGCCAGCGGGAGCTCCTACAATGAGCAGTTCTTC.

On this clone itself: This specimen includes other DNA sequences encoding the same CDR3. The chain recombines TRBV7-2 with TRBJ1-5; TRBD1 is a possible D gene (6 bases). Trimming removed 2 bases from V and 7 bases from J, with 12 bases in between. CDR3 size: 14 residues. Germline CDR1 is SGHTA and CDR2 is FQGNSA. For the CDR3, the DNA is TGTGCCAGCAGCTTACGAGGGGGAGGGCAGCCCCAGCATTTT. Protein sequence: CASSLRGGGQPQHF.

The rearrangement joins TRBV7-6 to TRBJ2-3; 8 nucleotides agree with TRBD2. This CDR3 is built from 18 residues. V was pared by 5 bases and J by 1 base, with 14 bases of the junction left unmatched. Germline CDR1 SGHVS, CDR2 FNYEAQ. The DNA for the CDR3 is TGTGCCAGCAGCCCCACCCTGGGGATGACTAGCGGCACAGATACGCAGTATTTT. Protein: CASSPTLGMTSGTDTQYF.

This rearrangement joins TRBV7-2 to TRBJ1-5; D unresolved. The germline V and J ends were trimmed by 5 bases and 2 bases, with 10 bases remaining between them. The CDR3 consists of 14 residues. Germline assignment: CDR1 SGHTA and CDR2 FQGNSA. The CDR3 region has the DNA TGTGCCAGCAGCGACCTGTGGGGCAATCAGCCCCAGCATTTT. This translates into CASSDLWGNQPQHF.

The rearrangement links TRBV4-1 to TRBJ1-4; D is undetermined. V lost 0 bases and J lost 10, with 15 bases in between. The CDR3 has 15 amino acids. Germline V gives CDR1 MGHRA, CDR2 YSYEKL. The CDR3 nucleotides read TGCGCCAGCAGCCAAGAACAAGGGCCCGTGAGAAAACTGTTTTTT. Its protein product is CASSQEQGPVRKLFF.